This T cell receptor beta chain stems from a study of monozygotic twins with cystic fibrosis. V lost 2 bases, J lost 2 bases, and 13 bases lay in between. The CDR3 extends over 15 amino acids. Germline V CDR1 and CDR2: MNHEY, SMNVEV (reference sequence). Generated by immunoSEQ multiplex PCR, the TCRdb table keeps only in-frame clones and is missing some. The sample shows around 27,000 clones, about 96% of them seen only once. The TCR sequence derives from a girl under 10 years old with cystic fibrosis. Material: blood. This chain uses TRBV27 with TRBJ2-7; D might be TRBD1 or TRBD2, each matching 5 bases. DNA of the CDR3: TGTGCCAGCAGTTTAGGGACCGGGCTCACCTACGAGCAGTACTTC. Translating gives CASSLGTGLTYEQYF.